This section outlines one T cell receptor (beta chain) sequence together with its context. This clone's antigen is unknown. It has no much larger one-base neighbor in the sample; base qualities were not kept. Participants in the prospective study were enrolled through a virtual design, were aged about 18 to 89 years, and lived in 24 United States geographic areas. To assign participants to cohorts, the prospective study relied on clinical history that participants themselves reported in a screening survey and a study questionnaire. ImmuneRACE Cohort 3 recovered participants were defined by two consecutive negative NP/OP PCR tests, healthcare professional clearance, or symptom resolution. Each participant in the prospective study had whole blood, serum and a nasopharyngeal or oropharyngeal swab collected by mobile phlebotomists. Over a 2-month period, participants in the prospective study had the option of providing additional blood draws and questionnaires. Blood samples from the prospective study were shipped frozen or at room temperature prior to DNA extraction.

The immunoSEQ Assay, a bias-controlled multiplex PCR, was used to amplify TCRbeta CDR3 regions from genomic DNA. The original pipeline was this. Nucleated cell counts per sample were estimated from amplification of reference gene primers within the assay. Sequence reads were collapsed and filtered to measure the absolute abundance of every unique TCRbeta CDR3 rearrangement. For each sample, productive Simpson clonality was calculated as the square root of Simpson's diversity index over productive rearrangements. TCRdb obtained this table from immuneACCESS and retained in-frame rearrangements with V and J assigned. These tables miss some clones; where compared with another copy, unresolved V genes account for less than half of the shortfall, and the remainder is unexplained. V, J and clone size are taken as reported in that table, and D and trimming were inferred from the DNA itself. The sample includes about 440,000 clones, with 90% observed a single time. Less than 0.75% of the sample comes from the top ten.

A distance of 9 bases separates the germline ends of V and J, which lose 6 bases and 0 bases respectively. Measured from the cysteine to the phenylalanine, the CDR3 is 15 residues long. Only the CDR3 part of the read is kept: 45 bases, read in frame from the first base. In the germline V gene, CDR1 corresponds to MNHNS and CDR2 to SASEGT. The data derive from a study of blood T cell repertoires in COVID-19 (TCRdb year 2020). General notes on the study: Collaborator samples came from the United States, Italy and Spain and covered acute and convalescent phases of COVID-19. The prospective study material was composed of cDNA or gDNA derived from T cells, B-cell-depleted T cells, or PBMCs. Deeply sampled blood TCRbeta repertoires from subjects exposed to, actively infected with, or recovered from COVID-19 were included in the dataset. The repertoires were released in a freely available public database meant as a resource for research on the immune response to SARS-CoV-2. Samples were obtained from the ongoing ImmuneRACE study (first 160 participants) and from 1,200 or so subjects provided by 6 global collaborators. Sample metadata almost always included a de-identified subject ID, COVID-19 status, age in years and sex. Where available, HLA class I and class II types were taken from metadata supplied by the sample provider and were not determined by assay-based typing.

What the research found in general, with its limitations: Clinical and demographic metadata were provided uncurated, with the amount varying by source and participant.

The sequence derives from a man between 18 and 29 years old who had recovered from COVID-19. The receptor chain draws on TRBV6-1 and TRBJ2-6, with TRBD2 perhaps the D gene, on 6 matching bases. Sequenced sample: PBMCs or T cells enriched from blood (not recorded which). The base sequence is TGTGCCAGCAGCGTGGAGGGCTCTGGGGCCAACGTCCTGACTTTC. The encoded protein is CASSVEGSGANVLTF.